The 11 T cell receptor beta chains below come from one sample, sequenced in a study of T-cell reconstitution after alpha-beta-depleted transplantation in children. The TCRbeta library incorporated unique molecular identifiers. MiXCR, run by TCRdb on the PCR reads, gives a single entry per CDR3 protein. The sample lists 780,000 or so distinct CDR3 sequences; 15% to 20% were seen once. The input for sequencing was PBMCs, mostly from graft donor cells, taken 360 days after TCRalphabeta/CD19-depleted stem cell transplant. Source of these receptors: a male patient aged 10 to 17 who had a stem cell transplant for acute lymphoblastic leukemia, so the T cells may come from the graft donor.

V gene TRBV6-2 or TRBV6-3 combines with J gene TRBJ2-7; D tentatively reads TRBD1 or TRBD2 (5 bases each). The V end lost 0 bases, the J end lost 0 bases, and 12 bases lay between the germline ends. This CDR3 spans 16 amino acids. Germline assignment: CDR1 MNHEY and CDR2 SVGEGT. The DNA of the CDR3 is TGTGCCAGCAGTTACTCGATTGGGGGTCACTCCTACGAGCAGTACTTC. Its protein product is CASSYSIGGHSYEQYF.

This clonotype was seen many times. The genes are TRBV5-6 and TRBJ2-6, with no clear D. CDR1 SGHDT and CDR2 YYEEEE come from the germline V gene. This CDR3 is 16 amino acids long. Between the trimmed V and J ends, which lost 3 bases and 0 bases, there was a span of 10 bases. Written as DNA, the CDR3 is TGTGCCAGCAGCTCCCGACCCAGCTCTGGGGCCAACGTCCTGACTTTC. Amino acids: CASSSRPSSGANVLTF.

V and J are TRBV29-1 and TRBJ2-7; a weak D match, TRBD2 (5 bases). Germline V gene lookup returns CDR1 SQVTM and CDR2 ANQGSEA. This CDR3 region has 13 residues. The V and J ends lost 6 bases and 2 bases respectively, with 14 bases between them. CDR3 protein: CSVGPERAYEQYF. CDR3 DNA sequence: TGCAGCGTCGGGCCGGAGAGGGCCTACGAGCAGTACTTC.

The chain links TRBV15 to TRBJ2-7; D unclear. V was cut by 4 bases and J by 2 bases, with 6 bases left in between. The CDR3 extends over 12 amino acids. Germline V CDR1 and CDR2: LNHNV, YYDKDF (reference sequence). The CDR3 DNA sequence: TGTGCCACCAGCATTGCGACCTACGAGCAGTACTTC. It specifies CATSIATYEQYF.

The V call is TRBV12-3 or TRBV12-4, the J call TRBJ1-2; D may be TRBD1 (5 bases). Trimming cost V 5 bases and J 1 base, with 14 bases left between them. The CDR3 is 15 residues long. CDR3 coding DNA: TGTGCCAGCAGTGCCGGGACCCCCCATAACTATGGCTACACCTTC. This sequence encodes CASSAGTPHNYGYTF.

This clonotype was detected many times. The chain links TRBV7-9 to TRBJ2-3; D unclear. This CDR3 spans 14 amino acids. Per germline, CDR1 SEHNR and CDR2 FQNEAQ (reference sequence). V lost 7 bases to trimming and J lost 2 bases, with 13 bases between them. The CDR3 DNA follows: TGTGCCAGCACAACAACGTTTCACACAGATACGCAGTATTTT. Translated, it gives CASTTTFHTDTQYF.

This sequence joins TRBV18 and TRBJ2-1; 10 bases map to TRBD2. J gave up 7 bases and V 3 bases, and 6 bases lay outside the gene matches. The CDR3 totals 15 residues. Germline CDR1 is KGHSH and CDR2 is LQKENI. For the CDR3, the DNA is TGTGCCAGCTCACCGGGAGTAGCGGGAGGTAATGAGCAGTTCTTC. This sequence encodes CASSPGVAGGNEQFF.

This clonotype has only a few counts. The chain carries TRBV3-1 and TRBJ2-2, with D possibly being TRBD1 (5 bases). This CDR3 is built from 17 residues. CDR1 and CDR2 (germline): LGHDT, YNNKEL (reference sequence). V shed 2 bases and J shed 6 bases, with 19 bases lying between them. CDR3 sequence: CASSQIRKGLVAGELFF. In DNA form, the CDR3 reads TGTGCCAGCAGCCAAATTAGGAAGGGGCTGGTGGCCGGGGAGCTGTTTTTT.

In this sample, this clonotype turned up a few times. This chain connects TRBV11-2 to TRBJ2-1; the D gene is possibly TRBD1 (5 bases). The CDR3 loop spans 12 amino acids. Germline V gives CDR1 SGHAT, CDR2 FQNNGV. V gave up 4 bases and J gave up 7 bases, with 8 bases separating them. For the CDR3, the DNA is TGTGCCAGCAGCTCGACAGAGAATGAGCAGTTCTTC. Its translation: CASSSTENEQFF.

The chain combines TRBV12-3 or TRBV12-4 with TRBJ1-5, with D tentatively TRBD1 (5 bases). This CDR3 contains 16 residues. V shed 1 base and J shed 7 bases, with 17 bases lying between them. The CDR3 spells CASSLGQSPRTQPQHF. DNA for the CDR3: TGTGCCAGCAGTTTAGGACAGAGCCCGCGCACGCAGCCCCAGCATTTT.

V gene TRBV7-8 combines with J gene TRBJ2-2, with TRBD2 identical over 15 bases. V gave up 5 bases and J gave up 4 bases; unmatched junction bases: 2. The CDR3 spans 16 residues. Looked up from germline, CDR1 is SGHVS and CDR2 is FQNEAQ. CDR3 coding DNA: TGTGCCAGCAGCCAGGGACTAGCGGGAGGCACCGGGGAGCTGTTTTTT. This sequence encodes CASSQGLAGGTGELFF.